These 8 T cell receptor beta chains came from one sample sequenced in a study of cytomegalovirus exposure and HLA in healthy donors. The PCR had 60 Vbeta and 13 Jbeta primers. Using immunoSEQ multiplex PCR, the repertoire was profiled, and TCRdb retains in-frame clones only, with some absent. Of tens of thousands of clones detected, roughly three quarters appear once; the ten largest clones hold roughly 22%. Sequenced: PBMCs. The receptors stem from a woman aged 40 to 49 in good health and CMV-seropositive.

The chain uses TRBV4-1 and TRBJ2-7; weak D call: TRBD2 (5 bases). V was trimmed by 0 bases and J by 3 bases, leaving 15 bases between them. The CDR3 loop spans 16 amino acids. Germline CDR1 reads MGHRA; CDR2 reads YSYEKL. CDR3: CASSQESASLLYEQYF. The CDR3 DNA sequence: TGCGCCAGCAGCCAAGAGTCGGCTAGCTTACTCTACGAGCAGTACTTC.

This clone was picked up a small number of times. V is TRBV7-8 and J is TRBJ2-3; 8 bases agree with TRBD1. The trim removed 5 bases at V and 4 bases at J, leaving 11 bases unmatched. Germline assignment: CDR1 SGHVS and CDR2 FQNEAQ. The CDR3 sequence is 16 residues long. The CDR3 nucleotides are TGTGCCAGCAGCCATGACAGGGGAAAGGGGGCAGATACGCAGTATTTT. Amino acid sequence: CASSHDRGKGADTQYF.

This clone was observed a few times. The CDR3 spells CSAEGLTSGYNEQFF. For the CDR3, the DNA is TGCAGCGCCGAGGGTTTAACTAGCGGTTACAATGAGCAGTTCTTC. The chain is built from TRBV29-1 and TRBJ2-1; 8 positions match TRBD2. The CDR3 consists of 15 residues. Germline V gene sequence: CDR1 SQVTM, CDR2 ANQGSEA. V dropped 7 bases and J dropped 4; count of bases not matched to a gene: 12.

V usage is TRBV28 and J usage is TRBJ2-7; TRBD1 aligns across 9 bases. The CDR3 is 18 amino acids. CDR1 and CDR2 (germline): MDHEN, SYDVKM. The V segment lost 7 bases and the J segment 0 bases; nucleotides outside the gene matches: 16. The CDR3 DNA reads TGTGCCAGCACCGAAAAAATTACCGGGACAGGGCGCTCCTACGAGCAGTACTTC. It translates to CASTEKITGTGRSYEQYF.

The chain joins TRBV30 to TRBJ1-1, with 8 bases lining up with TRBD1. This CDR3 spans 14 amino acids. Trimming took 4 bases from V and 1 from J; bases not matched to a gene: 5. Looked up from germline, CDR1 is GTSNPN and CDR2 is SVGIG (reference sequence). The CDR3 spells CAWNTGTGNTEAFF. The CDR3 region has the DNA TGTGCCTGGAACACCGGGACAGGGAACACTGAAGCTTTCTTT.

The genes are TRBV7-2 and TRBJ2-1; the match to TRBD2 covers 14 bases. CDR3 length: 16 residues. Per the germline V gene, CDR1 is SGHTA and CDR2 is FQGNSA. With V trimmed by 3 bases and J by 9 bases, 7 bases remained unmatched. Written as DNA, the CDR3 is TGTGCCAGCAGCTTCGGGACTAGCGGGAGTGTGGGTGAGCAGTTCTTC. Amino acids: CASSFGTSGSVGEQFF.

The table lists this clone with a count of one. Other DNA sequences within the sample encode an identical CDR3. V and J are TRBV9 and TRBJ2-1, with D tentatively TRBD1 (5 bases). V was trimmed by 0 bases and J by 2 bases, leaving 6 bases between them. Germline CDR1 SGDLS, CDR2 YYNGEE. The CDR3 runs to 14 residues. The CDR3 coding sequence is TGTGCCAGCAGCGTAGGGGGCACCTACAATGAGCAGTTCTTC. The encoded protein is CASSVGGTYNEQFF.

V gene TRBV6-1 combines with J gene TRBJ2-7; 9 nucleotides agree with TRBD1. There are 14 residues in the CDR3. The trim removed 9 bases at V and 2 bases at J, leaving 8 bases unmatched. In germline, CDR1 is MNHNS, CDR2 SASEGT. The CDR3 coding sequence is TGTGCCAGTAGCACAGGGGGCTTAACCTACGAGCAGTACTTC. Its translation: CASSTGGLTYEQYF.